One sample yielded the 31 T cell receptor beta chains listed below, sequenced in a study of blood T cell repertoires in COVID-19. TCRdb's copy holds only in-frame clones and misses some; the assay was immunoSEQ multiplex PCR. The sample holds 70,000 or so clones, 75% seen once. The sequenced sample consisted of peripheral blood. Every receptor here comes from a man between 65 and 80 years old with acute or convalescent COVID-19.

The V call is TRBV10-3, the J call TRBJ1-1; 8 bases align to TRBD1. Trimming removed 5 bases from V and 7 bases from J; junction bases left unmatched: 18. CDR1 is ENHRY and CDR2 is SYGVKD in the germline V gene. The CDR3 covers 17 residues. CDR3 amino acids: CAISQGLGSSGTGEAFF. For the CDR3, the DNA is TGTGCCATCAGTCAGGGCCTCGGAAGTTCCGGGACAGGTGAAGCTTTCTTT.

The V and J genes are TRBV7-3 and TRBJ1-1; D unresolved. The CDR3 runs 13 residues. From germline, CDR1 is SGHTA and CDR2 FQGTGA. The germline V and J ends were trimmed by 2 bases and 11 bases, with 15 bases remaining between them. This CDR3 is CASSLGSGLEAFF. The CDR3 coding sequence is TGTGCCAGCAGCTTAGGCAGCGGGCTTGAGGCTTTCTTT.

The chain links TRBV7-9 to TRBJ2-5; TRBD2 matches 13 bases. This CDR3 spans 17 amino acids. Germline CDR1 and CDR2: SEHNR and FQNEAQ (reference sequence). The V segment lost 5 bases and the J segment 3 bases; nucleotides outside the gene matches: 9. The CDR3 here is CASSLGLAGERKETQYF. Here the CDR3 DNA reads TGTGCCAGCAGCCTTGGACTAGCGGGAGAACGGAAAGAGACCCAGTACTTC.

The rearrangement joins TRBV28 to TRBJ2-4, with 9 bases aligning to TRBD1. The V gene's germline CDR1 is MDHEN and CDR2 SYDVKM. This CDR3 has 14 amino acids. With V trimmed by 3 bases and J by 8 bases, 5 bases remained unmatched. CDR3 sequence: CASSLGQGWDIQYF. For the CDR3, the DNA is TGTGCCAGCAGTTTGGGACAGGGTTGGGACATTCAGTACTTC.

The V and J genes are TRBV15 and TRBJ1-4; D gene unclear. Germline V gene data show CDR1 as LNHNV and CDR2 as YYDKDF (reference sequence). This CDR3 is 12 amino acids long. Trimming cost V 1 base and J 5 bases, with 2 bases left between them. CDR3 DNA sequence: TGTGCCACCAGCAGAGCAAATGAAAAACTGTTTTTT. Amino acid sequence: CATSRANEKLFF.

This clone was recorded a few times. The CDR3 sequence: CASSVAGSTYEQYF. DNA for the CDR3: TGTGCCAGCAGCGTAGCCGGTTCCACCTACGAGCAGTACTTC. The chain is built from TRBV9 and TRBJ2-7; D is ambiguous. This CDR3 region has 14 residues. Trimming removed 0 bases at V and 2 bases at J, with 9 bases between. The germline V gene has CDR1 SGDLS and CDR2 YYNGEE.

This clone was counted between two and nine times. V usage is TRBV18 and J usage is TRBJ2-1; a weak D match, TRBD1 (5 bases). V was trimmed by 1 base and J by 5 bases, leaving 15 bases between them. Germline CDR1 KGHSH, CDR2 LQKENI. The CDR3 consists of 16 residues. In DNA, the CDR3 is TGTGCCAGCTCACCACGACTGGACATCCCCGACAATGAGCAGTTCTTC. Translation: CASSPRLDIPDNEQFF.

This rearrangement joins TRBV28 to TRBJ2-7; 12 bases agree with TRBD1. There are 15 residues in the CDR3. V was pared by 4 bases and J by 6 bases, with 7 bases of the junction left unmatched. Germline CDR1 reads MDHEN; CDR2 reads SYDVKM. The CDR3 here is CASSSPRDRGREQYF. DNA of the CDR3: TGTGCCAGCAGTTCTCCCCGGGACAGGGGGCGCGAGCAGTACTTC. Drawing the rest from reference TRBV28 and TRBJ2-7, the complete variable domain is DVKVTQSSRYLVKRTGEKVFLECVQDMDHENMFWYRQDPGLGLRLIYFSYDVKMKEKGDIPEGYSVSREKKERFSLILESASTNQTSMYLCASSSPRDRGREQYFGPGTRLTVT.

The gene calls are TRBV19 and TRBJ2-3; D is perhaps TRBD1 (6 bases). The V end lost 4 bases, the J end lost 3 bases, and 14 bases lay between the germline ends. Germline loops: CDR1 LNHDA, CDR2 SQIVND (reference sequence). CDR3 size: 15 residues. The CDR3 loop is CASSTGDKGTDTQYF. The CDR3 coding sequence is TGTGCCAGTAGTACCGGGGACAAGGGTACAGATACGCAGTATTTT. Full variable domain (outside the CDR3, taken from reference TRBV19 and TRBJ2-3): DGGITQSPKYLFRKEGQNVTLSCEQNLNHDAMYWYRQDPGQGLRLIYYSQIVNDFQKGDIAEGYSVSREKKESFPLTVTSAQKNPTAFYLCASSTGDKGTDTQYFGPGTRLTVL.

This chain uses TRBV27 with TRBJ2-7; 9 bases map to TRBD1. Germline CDR1 reads MNHEY; CDR2 reads SMNVEV (reference sequence). The CDR3 covers 16 residues. V dropped 2 bases and J dropped 7; count of bases not matched to a gene: 12. In nucleotides, the CDR3 is TGTGCCAGCAGTTTACTATTGGGGACAGGGACTGGGGAGCAGTACTTC. Its protein product is CASSLLLGTGTGEQYF.

The table lists this clone with many counts. This chain connects TRBV19 to TRBJ2-2; 10 bases map to TRBD2. Per the germline V gene, CDR1 is LNHDA and CDR2 is SQIVND (reference sequence). Unmatched junction bases numbered 14, after V lost 9 bases and J lost 1 base. The CDR3 spans 18 residues. The CDR3 DNA reads as TGTGCCAGCCAAAGTATCGAACTAGCGGGGCTGAACACCGGGGAGCTGTTTTTT. This encodes CASQSIELAGLNTGELFF. The full variable domain, its missing parts supplied by reference TRBV19 and TRBJ2-2, is DGGITQSPKYLFRKEGQNVTLSCEQNLNHDAMYWYRQDPGQGLRLIYYSQIVNDFQKGDIAEGYSVSREKKESFPLTVTSAQKNPTAFYLCASQSIELAGLNTGELFFGEGSRLTVL.

The CDR3 sequence is CATSRWVAGGGTDTQYF. The CDR3 region has the DNA TGTGCCACCAGCAGATGGGTAGCGGGAGGGGGCACAGATACGCAGTATTTT. The chain joins TRBV15 to TRBJ2-3; 11 bases match TRBD2. V dropped 2 bases and J dropped 1; count of bases not matched to a gene: 5. The length of the CDR3 is 17 residues. CDR1 is LNHNV and CDR2 is YYDKDF in the germline V gene (reference sequence).

The genes are TRBV18 and TRBJ2-6, with D uncertain. CDR3 size: 16 residues. V lost 3 bases and J 0 bases, leaving 9 bases between the germline ends. From germline, CDR1 is KGHSH and CDR2 LQKENI. CDR3 DNA: TGTGCCAGCTCACCCCCGCCGAGCTCTGGGGCCAACGTCCTGACTTTC. This translates into CASSPPPSSGANVLTF.

The chain combines TRBV9 with TRBJ2-7, with TRBD2 matching 8 bases. The CDR3 spans 14 residues. Trimming at V came to 10 bases and at J to 2 bases, leaving 11 bases not matched to a gene. Germline V gene data show CDR1 as SGDLS and CDR2 as YYNGEE. CDR3 nucleotides: TGTGCCCGCGCCGGGGGGGGAGTCCCCTACGAGCAGTACTTC. It specifies CARAGGGVPYEQYF.

J is TRBJ1-1 and V is TRBV10-3; TRBD1 might be the D (5 bases). Germline V gene sequence: CDR1 ENHRY, CDR2 SYGVKD. Trimming left V 5 bases short and J 2 bases short, with 18 bases between. The CDR3 extends over 16 amino acids. CDR3 sequence reads: CAISTDTRAFNTEAFF. DNA of the CDR3: TGTGCCATCAGTACGGACACCAGGGCATTCAACACTGAAGCTTTCTTT.

This clone was picked up many times. This chain connects TRBV4-1 to TRBJ1-2; 7 bases align to TRBD1. Germline values: CDR1 MGHRA, CDR2 YSYEKL. The CDR3 runs 14 residues. V trimming: 1 base; J trimming: 4 bases; junction bases outside the gene matches: 3. The CDR3 DNA sequence: TGCGCCAGCAGCCAAGCGGGGACAGTCTATGGCTACACCTTC. Translation: CASSQAGTVYGYTF.

This chain connects TRBV28 to TRBJ1-2; D gene ambiguous. The V end lost 4 bases, the J end lost 5 bases, and 17 bases lay between the germline ends. CDR1 and CDR2 (germline): MDHEN, SYDVKM. This CDR3 spans 15 amino acids. The CDR3 region is CASSSRGGLPYGYTF. The CDR3 DNA reads TGTGCCAGCAGTTCTCGAGGAGGGTTACCTTATGGCTACACCTTC.

The J gene is TRBJ1-5, the V gene TRBV24-1, with TRBD1 matching over 9 bases. The CDR3 is 14 amino acids. After removal of 4 bases from V and 5 bases from J, the junction contained 2 bases not matched to a gene. The V gene's germline CDR1 is KGHDR and CDR2 SFDVKD. The CDR3 here is CATSETGGDQPQHF. In DNA form, the CDR3 reads TGTGCCACCAGTGAGACAGGGGGTGATCAGCCCCAGCATTTT.

This clone was seen just once. CDR3 region: CASSVAGVGLQETQYF. In DNA form, the CDR3 reads TGTGCCAGCAGCGTAGCCGGGGTGGGACTCCAAGAGACCCAGTACTTC. The rearrangement uses TRBV9 and TRBJ2-5; possible D gene TRBD2, 6 bases. Germline-derived CDR1 and CDR2 are SGDLS and YYNGEE. V lost 0 bases to trimming and J lost 1 base, with 13 bases between them. This CDR3 has 16 residues. Drawing the rest from reference TRBV9 and TRBJ2-5, the complete variable domain is DSGVTQTPKHLITATGQRVTLRCSPRSGDLSVYWYQQSLDQGLQFLIQYYNGEERAKGNILERFSAQQFPDLHSELNLSSLELGDSALYFCASSVAGVGLQETQYFGPGTRLLVL.

The chain uses TRBV20-1 and TRBJ2-5, with D perhaps TRBD2 (5 bases). V gave up 4 bases and J gave up 4 bases, with 7 bases separating them. Germline CDR1 reads DFQATT; CDR2 reads SNEGSKA (reference sequence). CDR3 length: 11 amino acids. This CDR3 is CSANSGETQYF. In DNA, the CDR3 is TGCAGTGCTAACAGCGGAGAGACCCAGTACTTC.

The chain has TRBV7-9 and TRBJ1-2; D gene uncertain. Per the germline V gene, CDR1 is SEHNR and CDR2 is FQNEAQ (reference sequence). Trimming stripped 5 bases from V and 7 bases from J, with 8 bases between. The CDR3 runs to 11 residues. The CDR3: CASSPYSGYTF. Written as DNA, the CDR3 is TGTGCCAGCAGCCCTTACAGTGGCTACACCTTC. Full variable domain (missing parts from reference TRBV7-9 and TRBJ1-2): DTGVSQNPRHKITKRGQNVTFRCDPISEHNRLYWYRQTLGQGPEFLTYFQNEAQLEKSRLLSDRFSAERPKGSFSTLEIQRTEQGDSAMYLCASSPYSGYTFGSGTRLTVV.

The chain couples TRBV7-6 to TRBJ1-3, with TRBD1 matching over 7 bases. V gave up 0 bases and J gave up 4 bases; unmatched junction bases: 6. The CDR3 has 16 amino acids. Germline loops: CDR1 SGHVS, CDR2 FNYEAQ. CDR3 sequence reads: CASSLAPTGNGNTIYF. For the CDR3, the DNA is TGTGCCAGCAGCTTAGCCCCGACAGGGAACGGAAACACCATATATTTT.

This chain joins TRBV24-1 and TRBJ2-3; 9 bases line up with TRBD1. After removal of 0 bases from V and 3 bases from J, the junction contained 0 bases not matched to a gene. The CDR3 loop spans 15 amino acids. CDR1 and CDR2 from the germline V gene are KGHDR and SFDVKD. This CDR3 is CATSDLGQGTDTQYF. As DNA, the CDR3 is TGTGCCACCAGTGATTTGGGACAGGGGACAGATACGCAGTATTTT.

The gene calls are TRBV10-2 and TRBJ1-5; TRBD1 is a possible D gene (6 bases). V was shortened by 0 bases and J by 0 bases, with 6 bases between the two germline ends. The V gene's germline CDR1 is WSHSY and CDR2 SAAADI. The CDR3 contains 15 residues. CDR3 sequence reads: CASSESGASNQPQHF. The DNA of the CDR3 is TGCGCCAGCAGTGAGTCGGGGGCTAGCAATCAGCCCCAGCATTTT.

The genes are TRBV19 and TRBJ1-1; possible D gene TRBD1, 6 bases. CDR1 is LNHDA and CDR2 is SQIVND in the germline V gene (reference sequence). Trimming cost V 7 bases and J 0 bases, with 15 bases left between them. The CDR3 has 15 amino acids. CDR3 region: CASKGGGTLNTEAFF. As DNA, the CDR3 is TGTGCCAGTAAAGGGGGAGGGACACTGAACACTGAAGCTTTCTTT. Using reference TRBV19 and TRBJ1-1 for the parts outside the CDR3, the full variable domain is DGGITQSPKYLFRKEGQNVTLSCEQNLNHDAMYWYRQDPGQGLRLIYYSQIVNDFQKGDIAEGYSVSREKKESFPLTVTSAQKNPTAFYLCASKGGGTLNTEAFFGQGTRLTVV.

V gene TRBV27 combines with J gene TRBJ2-5; D unresolved. The V end lost 2 bases, the J end lost 1 base, and 8 bases lay between the germline ends. CDR3 length: 14 amino acids. CDR1 MNHEY and CDR2 SMNVEV come from the germline V gene (reference sequence). This CDR3 is CASSLLGGQETQYF. The CDR3 nucleotides read TGTGCCAGCAGTTTACTAGGCGGCCAAGAGACCCAGTACTTC.

This chain connects TRBV19 to TRBJ2-7; D perhaps matches TRBD2 (6 bases). With 1 base removed from V and 2 bases from J, the gap between germline ends came to 9 bases. The CDR3 is made up of 14 amino acids. Per germline, CDR1 LNHDA and CDR2 SQIVND (reference sequence). CDR3 sequence: CASSIAAGTYEQYF. The CDR3 DNA reads as TGTGCCAGTAGTATAGCGGCGGGGACCTACGAGCAGTACTTC.

The chain uses TRBV24-1 and TRBJ2-1; D remains unclear. Trimming left V 4 bases short and J 9 bases short, with 9 bases between. This CDR3 contains 12 residues. Germline V gene lookup returns CDR1 KGHDR and CDR2 SFDVKD. CDR3 protein: CATSEQRGEQFF. The CDR3 DNA reads TGTGCCACCAGTGAACAAAGAGGTGAGCAGTTCTTC.

V and J are TRBV11-3 and TRBJ2-3, with D tentatively TRBD2 (6 bases). The CDR3 is 15 residues long. Per germline, CDR1 SGHNT and CDR2 YENEEA. Trimming took 8 bases from V and 0 from J, leaving 15 bases between them. CDR3 residues: CASSRTAGSTDTQYF. The CDR3 coding sequence is TGTGCCAGCTCCCGTACAGCGGGCAGCACAGATACGCAGTATTTT.

The chain is built from TRBV5-1 and TRBJ2-2; TRBD2 agrees at 11 bases. The CDR3 runs 18 residues. CDR1 is SGHRS and CDR2 is YFSETQ in the germline V gene. The V and J ends lost 4 bases and 5 bases, in that order; junction bases with no gene match: 13. This chain's CDR3 is CASSPGTSGLGGTGELFF. In DNA form, the CDR3 reads TGCGCCAGCAGCCCGGGGACTAGCGGCCTAGGGGGGACCGGGGAGCTGTTTTTT.

The V and J genes are TRBV19 and TRBJ2-5; D may be TRBD2 (6 bases). Germline CDR1 is LNHDA and CDR2 is SQIVND (reference sequence). This CDR3 is built from 14 residues. V dropped 5 bases and J dropped 12 bases, with 22 bases sitting between them. The CDR3 DNA sequence: TGTGCCAGTAGTTCCCGGGAACTAGCTGATTACAAGTACTTC. The encoded protein is CASSSRELADYKYF.